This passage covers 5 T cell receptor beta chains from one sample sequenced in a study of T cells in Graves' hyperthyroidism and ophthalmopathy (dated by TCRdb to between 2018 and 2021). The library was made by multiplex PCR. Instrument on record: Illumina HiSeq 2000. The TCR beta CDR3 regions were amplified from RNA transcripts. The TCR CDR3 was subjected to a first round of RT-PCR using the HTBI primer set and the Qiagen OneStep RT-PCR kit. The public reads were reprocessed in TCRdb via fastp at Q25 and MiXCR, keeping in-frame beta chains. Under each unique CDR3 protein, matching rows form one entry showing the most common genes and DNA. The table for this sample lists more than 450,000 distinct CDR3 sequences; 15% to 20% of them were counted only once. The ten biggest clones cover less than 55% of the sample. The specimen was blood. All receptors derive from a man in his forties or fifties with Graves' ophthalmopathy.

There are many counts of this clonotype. The CDR3 region is CASRALTGETQYF. The CDR3 DNA is TGTGCCAGCAGAGCCCTGACGGGGGAGACCCAGTACTTC. The chain carries TRBV12-3 or TRBV12-4 and TRBJ2-5, with D maybe TRBD2 (5 bases). V was shortened by 6 bases and J by 5 bases, with 13 bases between the two germline ends. This CDR3 spans 13 amino acids.

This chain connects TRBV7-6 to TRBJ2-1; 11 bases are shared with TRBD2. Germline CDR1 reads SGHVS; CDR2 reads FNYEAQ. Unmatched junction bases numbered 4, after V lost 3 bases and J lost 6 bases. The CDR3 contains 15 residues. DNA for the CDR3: TGTGCCAGCAGCTTGTCGACTAGCGGGGCCAATGAGCAGTTCTTC. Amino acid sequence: CASSLSTSGANEQFF.

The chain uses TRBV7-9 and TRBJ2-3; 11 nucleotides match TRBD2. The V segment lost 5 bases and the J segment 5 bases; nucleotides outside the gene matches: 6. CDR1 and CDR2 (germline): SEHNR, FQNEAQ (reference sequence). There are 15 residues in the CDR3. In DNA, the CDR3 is TGTGCCAGCAGCATTAGCGGGGGGGCCGGAGATACGCAGTATTTT. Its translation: CASSISGGAGDTQYF.

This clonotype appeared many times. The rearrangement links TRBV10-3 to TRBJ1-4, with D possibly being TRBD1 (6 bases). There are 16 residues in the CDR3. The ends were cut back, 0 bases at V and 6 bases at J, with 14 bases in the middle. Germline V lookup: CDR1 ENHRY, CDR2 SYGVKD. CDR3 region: CAISESIPGAHEKLFF. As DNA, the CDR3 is TGTGCCATCAGTGAGTCGATCCCGGGGGCGCATGAAAAACTGTTTTTT.

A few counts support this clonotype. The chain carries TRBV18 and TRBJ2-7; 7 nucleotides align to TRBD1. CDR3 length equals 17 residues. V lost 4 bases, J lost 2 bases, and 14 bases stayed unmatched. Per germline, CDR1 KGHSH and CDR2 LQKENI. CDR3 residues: CASSLGTWRGGPYEQYF. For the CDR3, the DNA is TGTGCCAGCTCACTGGGCACCTGGAGAGGGGGCCCCTACGAGCAGTACTTC. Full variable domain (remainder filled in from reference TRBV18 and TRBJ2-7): NAGVMQNPRHLVRRRGQEARLRCSPMKGHSHVYWYRQLPEEGLKFMVYLQKENIIDESGMPKERFSAEFPKEGPSILRIQQVVRGDSAAYFCASSLGTWRGGPYEQYFGPGTRLTVT.